The rows below give T cell receptor beta chains drawn from one sample of a study of CD8 T cells in Susac syndrome. Each CDR3 protein is one row after TCRdb ran MiXCR on the immunoSEQ multiplex PCR reads. The data show 65,000 to 80,000 distinct CDR3 sequences, with 75% to 95% seen just once and less than 0.55% held by the top ten. Sequencing was carried out using CD8+ T cells from PBMCs. These receptors originate from a human donor with multiple sclerosis. CDR3s include the opening cysteine and the closing phenylalanine or tryptophan. Size is omitted from some rows. Given values are once, few, many or a class for expanded clones.

j_gene,v_gene,len,abundance,CDR3aa
TRBJ1-5,TRBV5-6,16,-,CASSLSTGFSNQPQHF
TRBJ1-2,TRBV28,14,-,CASSLGGRLYGYTF
TRBJ2-2,TRBV12-3/TRBV12-4,16,-,CASSQLAGGPTGELFF
TRBJ2-5,TRBV14,18,-,CASSHLKPGPEYQETQYF
TRBJ2-6,TRBV23-1,21,-,CASSQTQPRGLEESGANVLTF
TRBJ1-1,TRBV20-1,15,-,CSARDAWDRFVEAFF
TRBJ1-1,TRBV11-1,16,-,CASSNPGWGVSTEAFF
TRBJ1-3,TRBV4-3,16,-,CASSQVVASSGNTIYF
TRBJ2-2,TRBV9,17,-,CASSVVGQTFNTGELFF
TRBJ2-5,TRBV25-1,13,-,CASSEYTQETQYF
TRBJ1-4,TRBV3-1,16,-,CASSPTGTRTNEKLFF
TRBJ2-7,TRBV20-1,15,-,CSARDTSNSYYEQYF
TRBJ1-6,TRBV27,15,-,CASSLGGTVNSPLHF
TRBJ1-6,TRBV9,15,-,CASSVAGTDNSPLHF
TRBJ2-1,TRBV3-1,13,-,CASSQDWTRSQFF
TRBJ1-2,TRBV6-5,13,-,CASSYGGRDGYTF
TRBJ2-7,TRBV6-1,15,-,CASSALTGSPYEQYF
TRBJ2-4,TRBV21-1,14,-,CASSMDSQGNIQYF
TRBJ1-1,TRBV30,14,once,CAWSLPSQVPEAFF
TRBJ2-7,TRBV4-3,15,-,CASSPEREFSYEQYF
TRBJ1-6,TRBV13,15,-,CASSGQGADNSPLHF
TRBJ2-1,TRBV7-3,15,-,CASSPRVTVVDEQFF
TRBJ1-1,TRBV2,11,-,CASQGDTEAFF
TRBJ1-1,TRBV9,15,-,CASSPSQGLGTEAFF
TRBJ1-1,TRBV19,14,-,CASSEFTGGTEAFF
TRBJ2-1,TRBV6-6,12,-,CASSSVYNEQFF
TRBJ1-1,TRBV7-9,13,-,CASSFVGNTEAFF
TRBJ2-4,TRBV5-1,14,-,CASSPGVFKNIQYF
TRBJ1-1,TRBV9,12,few,CASSAGGTEAFF
TRBJ2-1,TRBV3-1,15,-,CASSQELAGGHEQFF
TRBJ2-7,TRBV9,15,-,CASSTTGTSSYEQYF
TRBJ2-1,TRBV2,15,-,CASSGLARGLAEQFF
TRBJ2-5,TRBV9,16,few,CASSVEAGGPIETQYF
TRBJ2-7,TRBV3-1,15,-,CASSLRTGALNEQYF
TRBJ2-2,TRBV5-1,15,-,CASTYWSQHTGELFF
TRBJ1-1,TRBV5-6,12,-,CASSLVGVEAFF
TRBJ2-3,TRBV3-1,18,-,CASSQDLGSGIGTDTQYF
TRBJ2-3,TRBV7-8,19,once,CASSHLPGTSGRGTDTQYF
TRBJ2-7,TRBV4-1,14,-,CASSQEIVGYEQYF
TRBJ2-7,TRBV7-9,15,-,CASSLGYSPSYEQYF
TRBJ1-3,TRBV6-5,14,once,CASSYSGAGNTIYF
TRBJ2-5,TRBV12-3/TRBV12-4,16,-,CASSQTLAGQQETQYF
TRBJ2-7,TRBV29-1,13,once,CSAGPGTGHEQYF
TRBJ1-1,TRBV6-1,14,-,CASSDGRGATEAFF
TRBJ1-1,TRBV29-1,12,-,CSVVGLDTEAFF
TRBJ2-6,TRBV20-1,17,-,CSARARGPLSGANVLTF
TRBJ2-3,TRBV4-1,12,once,CASSQEAGTQYF
TRBJ2-3,TRBV12-5,12,-,CASAGMADTQYF
TRBJ2-5,TRBV6-5,13,-,CASRGTARETQYF
TRBJ1-5,TRBV30,18,-,CAWSPGFGVYYSNQPQHF
TRBJ2-1,TRBV9,12,-,CASSASSNEQFF
TRBJ1-6,TRBV3-1,16,-,CASSPSTGGWNSPLHF
TRBJ2-7,TRBV6-2/TRBV6-3,14,-,CASSQDGSSYEQYF
TRBJ2-1,TRBV24-1,14,-,CATSTGPQTDEQFF
TRBJ2-4,TRBV5-6,12,-,CASSSQGDIQYF
TRBJ2-7,TRBV28,12,once,CASSLWVYEQYF
TRBJ2-2,TRBV30,14,-,CAWRWATHTGELFF
TRBJ1-1,TRBV20-1,12,-,CSASMAGGGAFF
TRBJ2-1,TRBV27,18,-,CASSSRDRGSSSYNEQFF
TRBJ2-7,TRBV2,12,once,CASIEGTYEQYF